This TCR beta chain is drawn from a study of CDR3 diversity in severe acne. From the PCR reads, TCRdb called clonotypes with MiXCR, one entry per CDR3 protein. The table records over 100,000 distinct CDR3 sequences, roughly 51% of them present only once. Concerning this clonotype: An end of the junction does not agree with germline; a read error may underlie this.

The CDR3 length is 16 residues. CDR1 and CDR2 (germline): SEHNR, FQNEAQ (reference sequence). The genes are TRBV7-9 and TRBJ1-2; D possibly corresponds to TRBD1 (6 bases). Sequences were obtained from blood. This TCR derives from a male donor with acne. CDR3 sequence: CASGLILNRVAYGYTF. CDR3 in DNA: TGTGCCAGCGGCTTAATCCTGAACAGGGTCGCTTATGGCTACACCTTC.